Each of the 17 T cell receptor beta chains below was sequenced from the same sample in a study of blood T cell repertoires in COVID-19. Generated by immunoSEQ multiplex PCR, the TCRdb table keeps only in-frame clones and is missing some. The profile shows 150,000 to 200,000 clones, about 90% of them singletons. Material for sequencing was PBMCs or T cells enriched from blood (not recorded which). The receptors stem from a woman between 18 and 29 years old who had recovered from COVID-19.

The chain carries TRBV5-5 and TRBJ1-1, with 8 bases identical to TRBD1. Unmatched junction bases numbered 15, after V lost 4 bases and J lost 4 bases. There are 17 residues in the CDR3. Germline CDR1 reads SGHKS; CDR2 reads YYEKEE (reference sequence). The CDR3 is CASSLRTGLYVFTEAFF. CDR3 coding DNA: TGTGCCAGCAGCCTGCGGACAGGGCTCTACGTCTTCACTGAAGCTTTCTTT.

The chain combines TRBV13 with TRBJ1-1; a weak D match, TRBD1 (5 bases). The germline V gene has CDR1 PRHDT and CDR2 FYEKMQ (reference sequence). Trimming took off 0 bases at V and 6 bases at J, with 14 bases between the two ends. The CDR3 contains 15 residues. The CDR3 reads CASSLGGGGHAEAFF. The CDR3 coding sequence is TGTGCCAGCAGCTTAGGAGGCGGGGGTCACGCTGAAGCTTTCTTT.

The chain couples TRBV28 to TRBJ2-2; possible D gene TRBD1, 7 bases. Trimming took off 6 bases at V and 6 bases at J, with 26 bases between the two ends. In germline, CDR1 is MDHEN, CDR2 SYDVKM. This CDR3 contains 18 residues. The CDR3, as DNA: TGTGCCAGCAGAGAAGCCCCAGGGGGGAACAGTAGACCCGGGGAGCTGTTTTTT. The encoded protein is CASREAPGGNSRPGELFF.

This clone has a handful of counts. The V gene is TRBV21-1, the J gene TRBJ1-2. TRBV21-1 is termed a pseudogene. This CDR3 region has 10 residues. In DNA, the CDR3 is TGTGCCAGCAAGCAAAATGGCTACACCTTC. This encodes CASKQNGYTF.

The CDR3 reads CASSHKREVFQIHYEQYF. DNA of the CDR3: TGCGCCAGCAGCCACAAGCGGGAGGTGTTCCAGATACACTACGAGCAGTACTTC. V and J are TRBV5-1 and TRBJ2-7; 9 bases agree with TRBD2. The germline V gene encodes CDR1 SGHRS and CDR2 YFSETQ. J was trimmed by 3 bases and V by 4 bases; bases with no gene match: 17. The CDR3 totals 18 residues.

The CDR3 loop is CASRVGASSYNEQFF. Here the CDR3 DNA reads TGTGCCAGCAGGGTGGGGGCGAGCTCCTACAATGAGCAGTTCTTC. The chain uses TRBV27 and TRBJ2-1; weak D call: TRBD1 (6 bases). The CDR3 length is 15 residues. Germline loops: CDR1 MNHEY, CDR2 SMNVEV (reference sequence). With 6 bases removed from V and 0 bases from J, the gap between germline ends came to 12 bases.

This sequence joins TRBV15 and TRBJ2-7; 8 nucleotides match TRBD2. This CDR3 comprises 14 residues. With V trimmed by 5 bases and J by 2 bases, 5 bases remained unmatched. CDR1 is LNHNV, CDR2 YYDKDF, per germline (reference sequence). The CDR3 sequence: CATSGNSGAYEQYF. The CDR3 region has the DNA TGTGCCACCAGCGGTAATAGCGGGGCCTACGAGCAGTACTTC.

This rearrangement joins TRBV5-1 to TRBJ2-7; D not certain. This CDR3 has 11 amino acids. Germline V gene lookup returns CDR1 SGHRS and CDR2 YFSETQ. V was cut by 0 bases and J by 6 bases, with 4 bases left in between. The CDR3, as DNA: TGCGCCAGCAGCTTGGGTCTCGAGCAGTACTTC. Protein product: CASSLGLEQYF. The variable domain in full, completed from reference TRBV5-1 and TRBJ2-7, reads KAGVTQTPRYLIKTRGQQVTLSCSPISGHRSVSWYQQTPGQGLQFLFEYFSETQRNKGNFPGRFSGRQFSNSRSEMNVSTLELGDSALYLCASSLGLEQYFGPGTRLTVT.

This clone was found once. The V call is TRBV24-1, the J call TRBJ2-7, with D tentatively TRBD1 (5 bases). The V and J ends lost 0 bases and 4 bases respectively, with 12 bases between them. The CDR3 totals 15 residues. Per the germline V gene, CDR1 is KGHDR and CDR2 is SFDVKD. The CDR3 is CATSDLVKGSYEQYF. In DNA, the CDR3 is TGTGCCACCAGTGATTTGGTGAAGGGGTCGTACGAGCAGTACTTC.

The chain combines TRBV7-2 with TRBJ2-5; no reliable D call. Trimming stripped 4 bases from V and 5 bases from J, with 11 bases between. This CDR3 has 13 amino acids. Germline V gene data show CDR1 as SGHTA and CDR2 as FQGNSA. The CDR3 reads CASSWRFGETQYF. Written as DNA, the CDR3 is TGTGCCAGCAGCTGGAGATTTGGGGAGACCCAGTACTTC.

The chain carries TRBV7-8 and TRBJ1-6; possible D gene TRBD1, 6 bases. CDR1 and CDR2 (germline): SGHVS, FQNEAQ. The CDR3 has 15 residues. The V end lost 5 bases, the J end lost 7 bases, and 15 bases lay between the germline ends. This chain's CDR3 is CASSVTGSGNSPLHF. Here the CDR3 DNA reads TGTGCCAGCAGCGTAACAGGGTCAGGAAATTCACCCCTCCACTTT.

The CDR3 loop is CASSLGGRVSPQPQHF. In DNA form, the CDR3 reads TGTGCCAGCAGCTTAGGGGGCAGGGTTTCACCTCAGCCCCAGCATTTT. V usage is TRBV7-8 and J usage is TRBJ1-5, with D perhaps TRBD1 (5 bases). The germline V and J ends were trimmed by 1 base and 6 bases, with 16 bases remaining between them. The germline CDR1 and CDR2 sequences are SGHVS and FQNEAQ. The CDR3 covers 16 residues.

The genes are TRBV6-2 or TRBV6-3 and TRBJ2-7; D is ambiguous. The CDR3 runs to 12 residues. Germline CDR1 and CDR2: MNHEY and SVGEGT. Trimming pared 1 base from V and 3 bases from J, leaving 4 bases between. Here the CDR3 reads CASSYWSYEQYF. The CDR3 DNA is TGTGCCAGCAGTTACTGGAGCTACGAGCAGTACTTC.

This chain joins TRBV7-2 and TRBJ1-2, with a possible D match to TRBD1 (5 bases). The V and J ends lost 1 base and 7 bases respectively, with 13 bases between them. CDR1 is SGHTA and CDR2 is FQGNSA in the germline V gene. This CDR3 has 14 residues. CDR3 nucleotides: TGTGCCAGCAGCTTAGAGGGCAGGGAAGTTGGCTACACCTTC. Translation gives CASSLEGREVGYTF.

CDR3: CASSLGQGAIGETQYF. CDR3 nucleotides: TGTGCCAGCAGCTTAGGACAGGGGGCGATAGGAGAGACCCAGTACTTC. The chain is built from TRBV11-2 and TRBJ2-5; 10 bases match TRBD1. Trimming took 1 base from V and 4 from J; bases not matched to a gene: 6. Germline V gene sequence: CDR1 SGHAT, CDR2 FQNNGV. The length of the CDR3 is 16 residues.

The rearrangement links TRBV14 to TRBJ2-3; TRBD2 aligns across 10 bases. V shed 0 bases and J 1 base; nucleotides not matched to a gene: 4. Germline CDR1 SGHDN, CDR2 FVKESK. The CDR3 is 17 amino acids. In DNA form, the CDR3 reads TGTGCCAGCAGCCAAGATTTAGCGGGAGGCGGCACAGATACGCAGTATTTT. It is translated as CASSQDLAGGGTDTQYF.

The rearrangement uses TRBV4-1 and TRBJ2-1; D perhaps matches TRBD1 (5 bases). Trimming pared 0 bases from V and 0 bases from J, leaving 12 bases between. CDR1 and CDR2 from the germline V gene are MGHRA and YSYEKL. CDR3 length equals 17 residues. The chain's CDR3 is CASSQDQRGSSYNEQFF. The CDR3 nucleotides are TGCGCCAGCAGCCAAGATCAAAGGGGAAGCTCCTACAATGAGCAGTTCTTC.